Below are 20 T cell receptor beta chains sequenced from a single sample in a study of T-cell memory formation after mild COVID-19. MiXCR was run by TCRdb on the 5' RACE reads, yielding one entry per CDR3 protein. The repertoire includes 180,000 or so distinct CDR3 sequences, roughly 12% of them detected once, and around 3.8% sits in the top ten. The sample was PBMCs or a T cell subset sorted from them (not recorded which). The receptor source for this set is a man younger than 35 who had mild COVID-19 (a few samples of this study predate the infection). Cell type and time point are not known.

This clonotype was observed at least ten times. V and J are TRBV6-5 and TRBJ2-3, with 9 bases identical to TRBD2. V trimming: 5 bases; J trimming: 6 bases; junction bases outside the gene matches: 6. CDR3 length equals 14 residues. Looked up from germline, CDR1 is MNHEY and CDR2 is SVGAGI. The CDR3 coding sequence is TGTGCCAGCAGTAGGAGTAGCGGGGGTGATACGCAGTATTTT. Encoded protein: CASSRSSGGDTQYF.

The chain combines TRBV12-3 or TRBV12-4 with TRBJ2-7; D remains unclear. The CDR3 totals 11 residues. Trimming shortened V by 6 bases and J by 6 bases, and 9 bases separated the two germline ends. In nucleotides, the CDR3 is TGTGCCAGCAGCCGAGGTTCCGAGCAGTACTTC. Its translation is CASSRGSEQYF.

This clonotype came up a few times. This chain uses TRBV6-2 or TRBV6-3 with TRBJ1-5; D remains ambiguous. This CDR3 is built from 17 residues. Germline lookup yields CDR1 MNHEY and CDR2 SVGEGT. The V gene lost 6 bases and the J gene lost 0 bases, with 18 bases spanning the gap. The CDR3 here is CASSTWWAVNSNQPQHF. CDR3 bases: TGTGCCAGCAGCACCTGGTGGGCTGTCAATAGCAATCAGCCCCAGCATTTT.

The CDR3 coding sequence is TGCGCCAGCAGCTTGTTTCCAGGGGGGATAAGTCAGCCCCAGCATTTT. This codes for CASSLFPGGISQPQHF. The V call is TRBV5-1, the J call TRBJ1-5, with 7 bases fitting TRBD1. Germline V gene lookup returns CDR1 SGHRS and CDR2 YFSETQ. This CDR3 has 16 amino acids. The V and J ends lost 1 base and 6 bases, in that order; junction bases with no gene match: 10.

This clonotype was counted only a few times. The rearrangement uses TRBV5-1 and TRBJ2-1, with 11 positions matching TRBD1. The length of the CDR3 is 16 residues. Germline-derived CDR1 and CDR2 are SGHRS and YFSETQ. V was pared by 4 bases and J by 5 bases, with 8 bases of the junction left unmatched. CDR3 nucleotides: TGCGCCAGCAGCCAGCGGGGGACAGGGGGGGACAATGAGCAGTTCTTC. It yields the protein CASSQRGTGGDNEQFF.

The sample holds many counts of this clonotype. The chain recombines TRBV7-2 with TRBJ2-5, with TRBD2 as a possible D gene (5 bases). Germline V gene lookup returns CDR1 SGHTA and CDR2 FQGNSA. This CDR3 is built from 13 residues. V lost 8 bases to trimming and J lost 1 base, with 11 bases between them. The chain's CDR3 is CASGRGSQETQYF. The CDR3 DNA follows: TGTGCCAGCGGTCGAGGGTCCCAAGAGACCCAGTACTTC.

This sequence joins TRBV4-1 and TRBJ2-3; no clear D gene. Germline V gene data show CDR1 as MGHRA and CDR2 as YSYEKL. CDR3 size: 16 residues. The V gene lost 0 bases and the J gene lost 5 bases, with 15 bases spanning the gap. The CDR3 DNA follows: TGCGCCAGCAGCCAAGAAGGGTCCCCCTCCGGAGATACGCAGTATTTT. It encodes CASSQEGSPSGDTQYF.

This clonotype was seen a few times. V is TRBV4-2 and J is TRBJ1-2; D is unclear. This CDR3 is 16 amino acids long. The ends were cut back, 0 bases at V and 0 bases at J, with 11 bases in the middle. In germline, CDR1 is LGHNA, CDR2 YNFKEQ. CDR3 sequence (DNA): TGTGCCAGCAGCCAAGATCCGGCAGAATCTAACTATGGCTACACCTTC. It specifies CASSQDPAESNYGYTF.

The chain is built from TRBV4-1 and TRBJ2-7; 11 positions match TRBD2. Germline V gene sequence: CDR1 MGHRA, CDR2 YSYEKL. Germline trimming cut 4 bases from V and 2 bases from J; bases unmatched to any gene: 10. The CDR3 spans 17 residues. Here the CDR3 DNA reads TGCGCCAGCAGCCTTTCCACGGCTAGCGGGGGGCCCTACGAGCAGTACTTC. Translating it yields CASSLSTASGGPYEQYF.

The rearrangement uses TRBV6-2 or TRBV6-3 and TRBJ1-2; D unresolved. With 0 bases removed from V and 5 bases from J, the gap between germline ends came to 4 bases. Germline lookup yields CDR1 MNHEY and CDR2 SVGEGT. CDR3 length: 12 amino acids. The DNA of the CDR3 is TGTGCCAGCAGTTACTCGATTTATGGCTACACCTTC. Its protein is CASSYSIYGYTF.

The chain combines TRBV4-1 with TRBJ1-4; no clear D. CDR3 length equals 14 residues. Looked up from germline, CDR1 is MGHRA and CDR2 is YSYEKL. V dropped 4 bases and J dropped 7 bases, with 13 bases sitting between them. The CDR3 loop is CASSLTYPGEKLFF. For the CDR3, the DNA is TGCGCCAGCAGCCTGACCTATCCCGGTGAAAAACTGTTTTTT.

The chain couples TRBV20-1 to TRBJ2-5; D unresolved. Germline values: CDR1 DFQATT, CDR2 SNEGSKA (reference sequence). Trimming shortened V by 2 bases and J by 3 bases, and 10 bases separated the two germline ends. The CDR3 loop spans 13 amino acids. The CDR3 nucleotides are TGCAGTGCTAGAAACCCGGTGAAAGAGACCCAGTACTTC. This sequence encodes CSARNPVKETQYF.

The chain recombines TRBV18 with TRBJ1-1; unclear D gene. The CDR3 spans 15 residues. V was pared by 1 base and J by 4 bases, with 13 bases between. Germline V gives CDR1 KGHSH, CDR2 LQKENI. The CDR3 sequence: CASSPQESKATEAFF. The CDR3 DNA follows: TGTGCCAGCTCACCACAGGAATCGAAGGCCACTGAAGCTTTCTTT.

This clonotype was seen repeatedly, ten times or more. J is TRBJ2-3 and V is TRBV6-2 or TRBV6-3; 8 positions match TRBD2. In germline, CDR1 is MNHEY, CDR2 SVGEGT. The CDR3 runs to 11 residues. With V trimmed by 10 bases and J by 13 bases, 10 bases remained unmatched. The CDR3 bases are TGTGCCACCCTCCGGGGGGGCCGGGAGTATTTT. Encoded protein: CATLRGGREYF.

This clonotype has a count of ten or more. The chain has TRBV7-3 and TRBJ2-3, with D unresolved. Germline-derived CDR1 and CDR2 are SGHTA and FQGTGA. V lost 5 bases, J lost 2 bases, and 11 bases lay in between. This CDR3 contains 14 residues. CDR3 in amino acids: CASSPGPHTDTQYF. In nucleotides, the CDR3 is TGTGCCAGCAGCCCCGGGCCGCACACAGATACGCAGTATTTT.

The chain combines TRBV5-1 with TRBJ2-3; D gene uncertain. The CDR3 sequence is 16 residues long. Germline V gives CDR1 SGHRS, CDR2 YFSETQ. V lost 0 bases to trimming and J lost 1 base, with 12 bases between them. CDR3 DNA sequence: TGCGCCAGCAGCTTGGAGGGCGGAGAAGGCACAGATACGCAGTATTTT. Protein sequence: CASSLEGGEGTDTQYF.

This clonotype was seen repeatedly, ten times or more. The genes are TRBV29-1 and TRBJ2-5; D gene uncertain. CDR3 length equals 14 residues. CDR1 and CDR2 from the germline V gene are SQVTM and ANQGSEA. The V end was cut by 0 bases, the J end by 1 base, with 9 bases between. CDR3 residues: CSVEDMTTQETQYF. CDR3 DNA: TGCAGCGTTGAAGATATGACAACCCAAGAGACCCAGTACTTC.

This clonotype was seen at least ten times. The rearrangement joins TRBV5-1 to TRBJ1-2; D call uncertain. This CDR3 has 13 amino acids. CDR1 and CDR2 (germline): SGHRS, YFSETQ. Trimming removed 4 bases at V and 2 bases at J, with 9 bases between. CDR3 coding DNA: TGCGCCAGCAGCCCCGGGTGGAACTATGGCTACACCTTC. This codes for CASSPGWNYGYTF.

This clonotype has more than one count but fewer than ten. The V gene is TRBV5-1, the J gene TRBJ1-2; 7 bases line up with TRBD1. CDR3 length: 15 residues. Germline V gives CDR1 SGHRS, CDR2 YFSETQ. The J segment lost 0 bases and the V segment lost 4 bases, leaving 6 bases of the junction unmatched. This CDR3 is CASSLRDSPNYGYTF. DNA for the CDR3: TGCGCCAGCAGCCTCCGGGACAGCCCTAACTATGGCTACACCTTC.

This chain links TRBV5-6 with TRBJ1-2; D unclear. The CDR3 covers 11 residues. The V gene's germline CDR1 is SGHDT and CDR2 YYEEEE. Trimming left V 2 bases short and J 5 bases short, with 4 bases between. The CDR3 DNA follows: TGTGCCAGCAGCTTCCGTTATGGCTACACCTTC. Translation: CASSFRYGYTF.